Listed below are T cell receptor beta chains from one sample, sequenced in a study of T cell responses to AZD1222 COVID-19 vaccine. The repertoire was sequenced with immunoSEQ multiplex PCR; TCRdb's copy has only in-frame clones and lacks some. The data contain fewer than 100,000 clones, roughly 86% of them seen just once; the ten biggest clones take up 15% to 20%. This specimen consisted of peripheral blood, obtained 28 days after the second AZD1222 dose. The receptors come from an adult who received the AZD1222 COVID-19 vaccine. CDR3s include the opening cysteine and the closing phenylalanine or tryptophan. The size of a clone is reported for some rows only, either as once, few or many, or as a class for expanded clones.

V: TRBV9; size: NA; J: TRBJ1-4; CDR3: CASSGVQGASEKLFF
V: TRBV6-6; size: few; J: TRBJ2-5; CDR3: CASNLNSGRQETQYF
V: TRBV11-2; size: NA; J: TRBJ2-4; CDR3: CASSLGDRGLAKNIQYF
V: TRBV9; size: NA; J: TRBJ2-5; CDR3: CASSISRQETQYF
V: TRBV10-3; size: NA; J: TRBJ2-1; CDR3: CAISPGPNNEQFF
V: TRBV19; size: NA; J: TRBJ2-7; CDR3: CASSITTLSYEQYF
V: TRBV4-1; size: once; J: TRBJ1-5; CDR3: CASSQGQGAATQHF
V: TRBV27; size: NA; J: TRBJ1-6; CDR3: CASSLFIGGSPLHF
V: TRBV29-1; size: few; J: TRBJ1-2; CDR3: CSASALQGAKGNYGYTF
V: TRBV28; size: once; J: TRBJ2-1; CDR3: CASSPIRSSYNEQFF
V: TRBV7-2; size: NA; J: TRBJ1-4; CDR3: CASSLSRMGEKLFF
V: TRBV5-1; size: NA; J: TRBJ2-1; CDR3: CASSLASLSRYNEQFF
V: TRBV7-6; size: NA; J: TRBJ2-1; CDR3: CASSLGGDAGGEQFF
V: TRBV28; size: NA; J: TRBJ1-1; CDR3: CASSLSWTGHAEAFF
V: TRBV19; size: NA; J: TRBJ2-5; CDR3: CASRKFEGGREETQYF
V: TRBV18; size: NA; J: TRBJ2-3; CDR3: CASSPQVSTDTQYF
V: TRBV19; size: NA; J: TRBJ1-3; CDR3: CASNREPGNTIYF
V: TRBV5-4; size: NA; J: TRBJ1-1; CDR3: CASSTPGAEAFF
V: TRBV10-3; size: once; J: TRBJ2-7; CDR3: CAISEKTYEQYF
V: TRBV2; size: once; J: TRBJ2-7; CDR3: CASSEEAGEYEQYF
V: TRBV12-3/TRBV12-4; size: NA; J: TRBJ2-7; CDR3: CASSLNKYEQYF
V: TRBV6-6; size: NA; J: TRBJ2-7; CDR3: CASRTGVEQYF
V: TRBV6-5; size: NA; J: TRBJ1-6; CDR3: CASGGPGLFSPLHF
V: TRBV9; size: NA; J: TRBJ2-7; CDR3: CASSVDGHSYEQYF
V: TRBV10-1; size: NA; J: TRBJ2-1; CDR3: CASSLDRANEQFF
V: TRBV6-6; size: NA; J: TRBJ2-3; CDR3: CASSRQVGTDTQYF
V: TRBV6-5; size: once; J: TRBJ2-5; CDR3: CASSYGGSWETQYF
V: TRBV13; size: NA; J: TRBJ2-1; CDR3: CASSPRSPPHEQFF
V: TRBV2; size: NA; J: TRBJ2-7; CDR3: CASRPTGIRSYEQYF
V: TRBV7-7; size: NA; J: TRBJ2-2; CDR3: CASSLLGGGTGELFF
V: TRBV3-1/TRBV3-2; size: NA; J: TRBJ2-7; CDR3: CASSHRLDLDNEQYF
V: TRBV10-3; size: NA; J: TRBJ2-1; CDR3: CAISAGTSGTSYNEQFF
V: TRBV10-3; size: NA; J: TRBJ2-2; CDR3: CAIRNSGNGDTGELFF
V: TRBV11-2; size: NA; J: TRBJ2-1; CDR3: CASRPTGGMVNEQFF
V: TRBV15; size: NA; J: TRBJ2-2; CDR3: CATSPMAPGTGELFF
V: TRBV11-2; size: NA; J: TRBJ2-1; CDR3: CASKPTEGGTGYSGEQFF
V: TRBV28; size: NA; J: TRBJ2-1; CDR3: CASSKLAGVKLFYNEQFF
V: TRBV9; size: NA; J: TRBJ2-1; CDR3: CASSVPQGVYAGDEQFF
V: TRBV21-1; size: NA; J: TRBJ1-5; CDR3: CASSRGTVYSNQPQHF
V: TRBV6-1; size: NA; J: TRBJ2-1; CDR3: CASSEAEGAYNEQFF
V: TRBV11-2; size: NA; J: TRBJ2-7; CDR3: CASSLGGDRGYEQYF
V: TRBV9; size: NA; J: TRBJ2-5; CDR3: CASSPPGGYQETQYF
V: TRBV7-6; size: few; J: TRBJ2-2; CDR3: CASSLVLARDTGELFF
V: TRBV7-9; size: NA; J: TRBJ1-1; CDR3: CASSLQGNTEAFF
V: TRBV3-1/TRBV3-2; size: NA; J: TRBJ2-3; CDR3: CASSLGLAGGNTQYF
V: TRBV6-1; size: once; J: TRBJ1-5; CDR3: CASSEARQGGRPNQPQHF
V: TRBV7-2; size: NA; J: TRBJ1-1; CDR3: CASSFSRAAFF
V: TRBV30; size: NA; J: TRBJ1-5; CDR3: CAWSTGLYQPQHF
V: TRBV5-4; size: NA; J: TRBJ2-7; CDR3: CASSFAGTVSYEQYF